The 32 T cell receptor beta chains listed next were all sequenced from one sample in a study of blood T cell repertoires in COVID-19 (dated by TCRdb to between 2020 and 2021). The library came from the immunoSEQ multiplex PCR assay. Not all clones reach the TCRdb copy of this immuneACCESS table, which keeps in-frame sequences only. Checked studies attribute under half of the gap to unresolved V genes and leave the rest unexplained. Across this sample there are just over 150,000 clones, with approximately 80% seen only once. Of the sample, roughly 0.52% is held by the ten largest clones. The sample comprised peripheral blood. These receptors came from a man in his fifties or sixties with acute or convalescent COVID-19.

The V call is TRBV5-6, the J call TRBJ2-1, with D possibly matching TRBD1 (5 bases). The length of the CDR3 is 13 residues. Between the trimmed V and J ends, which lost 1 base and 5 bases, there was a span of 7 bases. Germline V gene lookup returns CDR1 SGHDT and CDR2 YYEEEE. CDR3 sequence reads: CASSLRGDNEQFF. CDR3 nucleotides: TGTGCCAGCAGCTTGAGGGGTGACAATGAGCAGTTCTTC.

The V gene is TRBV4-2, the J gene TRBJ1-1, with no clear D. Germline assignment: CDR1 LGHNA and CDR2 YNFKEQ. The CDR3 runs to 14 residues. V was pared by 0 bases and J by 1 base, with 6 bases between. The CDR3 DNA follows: TGTGCCAGCAGCCAAGAGCAGGAGAACACTGAAGCTTTCTTT. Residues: CASSQEQENTEAFF.

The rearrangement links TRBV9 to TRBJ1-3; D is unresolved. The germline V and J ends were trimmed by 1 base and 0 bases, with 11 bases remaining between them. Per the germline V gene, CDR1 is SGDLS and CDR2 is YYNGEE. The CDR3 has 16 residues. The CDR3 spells CASSVNPSNSGNTIYF. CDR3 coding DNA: TGTGCCAGCAGCGTAAACCCCAGTAACTCTGGAAACACCATATATTTT.

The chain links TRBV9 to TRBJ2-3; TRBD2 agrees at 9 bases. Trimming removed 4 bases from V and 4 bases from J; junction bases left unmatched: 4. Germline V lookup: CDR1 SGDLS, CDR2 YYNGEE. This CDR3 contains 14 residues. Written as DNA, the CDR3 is TGTGCCAGCAGCCTACTAGCGGGCGCAGATACGCAGTATTTT. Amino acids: CASSLLAGADTQYF.

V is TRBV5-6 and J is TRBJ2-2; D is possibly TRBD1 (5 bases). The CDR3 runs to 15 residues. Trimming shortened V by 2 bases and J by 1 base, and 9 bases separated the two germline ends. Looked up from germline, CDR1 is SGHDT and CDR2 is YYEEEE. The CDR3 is CASSFAGWNTGELFF. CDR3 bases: TGTGCCAGCAGCTTTGCAGGGTGGAACACCGGGGAGCTGTTTTTT.

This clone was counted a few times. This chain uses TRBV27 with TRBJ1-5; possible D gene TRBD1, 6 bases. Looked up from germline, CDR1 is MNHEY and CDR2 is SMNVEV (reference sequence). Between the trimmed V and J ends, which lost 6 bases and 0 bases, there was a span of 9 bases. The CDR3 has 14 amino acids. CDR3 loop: CASSGQYSNQPQHF. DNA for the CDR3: TGTGCCAGCAGCGGACAGTATAGCAATCAGCCCCAGCATTTT.

The CDR3 region has the DNA TGTGCCAGCAGGGGGACAGTGCTGAACACTGAAGCTTTCTTT. Encoded protein: CASRGTVLNTEAFF. The rearrangement uses TRBV11-2 and TRBJ1-1; 7 bases map to TRBD1. The germline V gene has CDR1 SGHAT and CDR2 FQNNGV. The junction had 4 bases not matched to a gene; V was cut back by 6 bases and J by 0 bases. The CDR3 has 14 amino acids.

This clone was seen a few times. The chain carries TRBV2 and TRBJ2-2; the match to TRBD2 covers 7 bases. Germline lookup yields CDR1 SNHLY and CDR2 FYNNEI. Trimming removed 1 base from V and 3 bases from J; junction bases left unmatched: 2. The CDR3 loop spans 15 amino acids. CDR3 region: CASSEEGGDTGELFF. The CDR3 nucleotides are TGTGCCAGCAGTGAAGAGGGAGGGGACACCGGGGAGCTGTTTTTT.

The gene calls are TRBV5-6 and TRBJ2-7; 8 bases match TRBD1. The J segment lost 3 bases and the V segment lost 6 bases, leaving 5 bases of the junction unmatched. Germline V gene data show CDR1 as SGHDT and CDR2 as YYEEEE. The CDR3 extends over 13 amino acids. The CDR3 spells CASKRTGNYEQYF. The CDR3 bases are TGTGCCAGCAAACGGACAGGGAACTACGAGCAGTACTTC.

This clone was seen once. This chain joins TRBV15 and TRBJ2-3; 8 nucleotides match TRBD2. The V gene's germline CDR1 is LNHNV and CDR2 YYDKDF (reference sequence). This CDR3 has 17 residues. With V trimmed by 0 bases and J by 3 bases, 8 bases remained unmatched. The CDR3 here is CATSRDVTSAFTDTQYF. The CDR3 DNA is TGTGCCACCAGCAGAGATGTGACTAGCGCCTTTACAGATACGCAGTATTTT.

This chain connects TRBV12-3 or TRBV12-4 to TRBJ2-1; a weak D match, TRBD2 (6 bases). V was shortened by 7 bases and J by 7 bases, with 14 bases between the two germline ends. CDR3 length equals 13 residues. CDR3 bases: TGTGCCAGCACCTTGGGACTGGGTAATGAGCAGTTCTTC. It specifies CASTLGLGNEQFF.

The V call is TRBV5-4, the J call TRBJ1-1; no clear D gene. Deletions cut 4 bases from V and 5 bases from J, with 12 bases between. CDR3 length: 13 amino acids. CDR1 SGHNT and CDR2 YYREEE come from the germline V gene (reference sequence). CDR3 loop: CASSEGRRTEAFF. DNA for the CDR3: TGTGCCAGCAGCGAAGGACGGAGGACTGAAGCTTTCTTT.

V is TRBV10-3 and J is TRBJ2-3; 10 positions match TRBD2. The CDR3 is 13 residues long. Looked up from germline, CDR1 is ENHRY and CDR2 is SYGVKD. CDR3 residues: CAMATSGADTQYF. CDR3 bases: TGTGCTATGGCTACTAGCGGGGCTGATACGCAGTATTTT.

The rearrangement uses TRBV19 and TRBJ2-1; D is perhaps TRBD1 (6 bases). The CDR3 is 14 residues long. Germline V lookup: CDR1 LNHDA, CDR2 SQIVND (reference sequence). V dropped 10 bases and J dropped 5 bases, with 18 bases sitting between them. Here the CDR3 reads CATNWGLGNNEQFF. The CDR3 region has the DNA TGTGCCACTAACTGGGGGCTCGGGAACAATGAGCAGTTCTTC.

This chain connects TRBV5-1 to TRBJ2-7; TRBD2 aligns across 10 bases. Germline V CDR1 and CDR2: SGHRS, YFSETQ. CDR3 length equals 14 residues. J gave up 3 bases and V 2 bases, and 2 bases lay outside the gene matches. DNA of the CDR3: TGCGCCAGCAGCTTTTCTAGCGGGAGCTACGAGCAGTACTTC. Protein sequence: CASSFSSGSYEQYF.

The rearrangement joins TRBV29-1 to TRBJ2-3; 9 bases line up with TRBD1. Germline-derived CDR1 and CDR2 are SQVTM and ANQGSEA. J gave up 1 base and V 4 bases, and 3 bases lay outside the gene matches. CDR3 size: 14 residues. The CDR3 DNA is TGCAGCGTTGGACAGGGGGTAGGCACAGATACGCAGTATTTT. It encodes CSVGQGVGTDTQYF.

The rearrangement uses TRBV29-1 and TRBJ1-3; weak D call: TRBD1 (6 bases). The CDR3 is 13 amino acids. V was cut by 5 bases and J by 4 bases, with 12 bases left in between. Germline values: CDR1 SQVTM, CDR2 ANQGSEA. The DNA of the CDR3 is TGCAGCGTTCAGGGGAGGGGAGGAAACACCATATATTTT. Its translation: CSVQGRGGNTIYF.

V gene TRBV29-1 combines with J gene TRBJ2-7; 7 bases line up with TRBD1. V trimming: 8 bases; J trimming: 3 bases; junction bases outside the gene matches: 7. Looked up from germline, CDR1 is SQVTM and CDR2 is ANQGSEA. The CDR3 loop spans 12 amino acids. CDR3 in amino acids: CSPGDRRYEQYF. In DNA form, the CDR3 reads TGCAGCCCTGGGGACAGACGCTACGAGCAGTACTTC.

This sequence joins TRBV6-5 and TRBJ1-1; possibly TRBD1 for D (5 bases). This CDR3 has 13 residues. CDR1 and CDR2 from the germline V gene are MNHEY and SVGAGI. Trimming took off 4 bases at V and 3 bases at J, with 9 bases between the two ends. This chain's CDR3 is CASSFRADTEAFF. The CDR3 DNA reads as TGTGCCAGCAGTTTCAGGGCGGACACTGAAGCTTTCTTT.

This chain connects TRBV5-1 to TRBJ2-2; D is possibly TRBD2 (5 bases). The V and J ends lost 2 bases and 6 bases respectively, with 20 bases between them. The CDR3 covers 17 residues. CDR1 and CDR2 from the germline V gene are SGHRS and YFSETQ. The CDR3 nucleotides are TGCGCCAGCAGCTTAATGGAGCCGACACCCGGGGCCGGGGAGCTGTTTTTT. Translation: CASSLMEPTPGAGELFF. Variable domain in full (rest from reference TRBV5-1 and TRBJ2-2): KAGVTQTPRYLIKTRGQQVTLSCSPISGHRSVSWYQQTPGQGLQFLFEYFSETQRNKGNFPGRFSGRQFSNSRSEMNVSTLELGDSALYLCASSLMEPTPGAGELFFGEGSRLTVL.

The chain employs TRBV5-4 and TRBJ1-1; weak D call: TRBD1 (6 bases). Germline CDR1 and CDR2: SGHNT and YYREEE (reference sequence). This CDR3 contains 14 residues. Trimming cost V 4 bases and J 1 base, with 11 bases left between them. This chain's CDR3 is CASSAKTGNTEAFF. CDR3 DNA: TGTGCCAGCAGCGCCAAGACAGGGAACACTGAAGCTTTCTTT.

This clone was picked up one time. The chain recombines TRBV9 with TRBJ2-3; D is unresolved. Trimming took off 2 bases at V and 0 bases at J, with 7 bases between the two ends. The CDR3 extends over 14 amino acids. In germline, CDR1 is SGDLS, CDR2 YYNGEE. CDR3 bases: TGTGCCAGCAGCGTCTTTACTAGCACAGATACGCAGTATTTT. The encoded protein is CASSVFTSTDTQYF.

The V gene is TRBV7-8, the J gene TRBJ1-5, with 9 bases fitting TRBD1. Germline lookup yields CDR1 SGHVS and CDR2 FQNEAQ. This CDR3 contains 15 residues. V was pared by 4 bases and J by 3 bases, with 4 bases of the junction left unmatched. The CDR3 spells CASSYGQGNNQPQHF. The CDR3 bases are TGTGCCAGCAGCTACGGACAGGGGAACAATCAGCCCCAGCATTTT.

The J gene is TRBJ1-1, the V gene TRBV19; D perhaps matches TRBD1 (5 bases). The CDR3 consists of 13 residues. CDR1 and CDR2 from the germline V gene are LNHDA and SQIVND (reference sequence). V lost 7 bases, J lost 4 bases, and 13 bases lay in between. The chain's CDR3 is CASTQGRATEAFF. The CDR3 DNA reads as TGTGCCAGTACCCAAGGCAGGGCCACTGAAGCTTTCTTT.

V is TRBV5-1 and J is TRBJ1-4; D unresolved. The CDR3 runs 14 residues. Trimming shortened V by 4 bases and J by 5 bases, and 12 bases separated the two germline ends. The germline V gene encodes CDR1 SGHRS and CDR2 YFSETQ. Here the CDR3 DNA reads TGCGCCAGCAGCCCCGGCTGGGAGAATGAAAAACTGTTTTTT. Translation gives CASSPGWENEKLFF. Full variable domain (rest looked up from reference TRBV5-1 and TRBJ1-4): KAGVTQTPRYLIKTRGQQVTLSCSPISGHRSVSWYQQTPGQGLQFLFEYFSETQRNKGNFPGRFSGRQFSNSRSEMNVSTLELGDSALYLCASSPGWENEKLFFGSGTQLSVL.

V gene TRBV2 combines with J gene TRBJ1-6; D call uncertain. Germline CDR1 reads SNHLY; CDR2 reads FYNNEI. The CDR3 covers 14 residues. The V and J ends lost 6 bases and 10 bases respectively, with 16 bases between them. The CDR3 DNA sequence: TGTGCCAGCAGCACTAATACTGTCGCGTCACCCCTCCACTTT. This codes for CASSTNTVASPLHF. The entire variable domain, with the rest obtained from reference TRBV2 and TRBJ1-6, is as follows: EPEVTQTPSHQVTQMGQEVILRCVPISNHLYFYWYRQILGQKVEFLVSFYNNEISEKSEIFDDQFSVERPDGSNFTLKIRSTKLEDSAMYFCASSTNTVASPLHFGNGTRLTVT.

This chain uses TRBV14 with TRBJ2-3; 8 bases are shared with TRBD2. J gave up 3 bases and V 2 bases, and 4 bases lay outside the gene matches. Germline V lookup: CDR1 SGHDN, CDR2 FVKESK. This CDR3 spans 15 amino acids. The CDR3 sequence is CASSQLTSVTDTQYF. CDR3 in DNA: TGTGCCAGCAGCCAACTGACTAGCGTTACAGATACGCAGTATTTT.

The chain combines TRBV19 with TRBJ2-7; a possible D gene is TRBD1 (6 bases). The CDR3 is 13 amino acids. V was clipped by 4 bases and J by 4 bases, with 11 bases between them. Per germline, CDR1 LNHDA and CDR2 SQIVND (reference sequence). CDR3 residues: CASSRTVRYEQYF. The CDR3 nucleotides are TGTGCCAGTAGTAGGACAGTGAGGTACGAGCAGTACTTC.

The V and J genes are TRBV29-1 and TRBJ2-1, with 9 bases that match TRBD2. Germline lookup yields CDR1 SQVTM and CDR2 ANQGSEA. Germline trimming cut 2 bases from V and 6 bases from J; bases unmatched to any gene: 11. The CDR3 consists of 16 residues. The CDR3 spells CSVEPPEREAFNEQFF. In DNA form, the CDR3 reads TGCAGCGTTGAACCCCCGGAGCGGGAGGCCTTCAATGAGCAGTTCTTC.

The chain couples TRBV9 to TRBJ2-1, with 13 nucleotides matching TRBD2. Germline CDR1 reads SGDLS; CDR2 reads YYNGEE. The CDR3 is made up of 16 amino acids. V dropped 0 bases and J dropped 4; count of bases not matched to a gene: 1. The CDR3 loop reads CASSVGGLAGYNEQFF. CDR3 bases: TGTGCCAGCAGCGTAGGGGGACTAGCGGGATACAATGAGCAGTTCTTC.

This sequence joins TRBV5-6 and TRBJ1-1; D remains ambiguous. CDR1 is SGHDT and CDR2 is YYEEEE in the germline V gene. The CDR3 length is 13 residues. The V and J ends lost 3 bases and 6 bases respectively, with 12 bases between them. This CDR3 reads CASSSTPIAEAFF. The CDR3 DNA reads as TGTGCCAGCAGCTCCACCCCTATCGCTGAAGCTTTCTTT.

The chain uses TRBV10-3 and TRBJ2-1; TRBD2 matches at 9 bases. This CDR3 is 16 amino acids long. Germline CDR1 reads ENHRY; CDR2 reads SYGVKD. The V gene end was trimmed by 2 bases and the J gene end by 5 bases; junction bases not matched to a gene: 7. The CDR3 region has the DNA TGTGCCATCAGTGAGAAGGGAGCGGGGGGCCACAATGAGCAGTTCTTC. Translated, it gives CAISEKGAGGHNEQFF.